This TCR beta chain was observed in a study of cytomegalovirus exposure and HLA in healthy donors. Notes on the study in general: Through in vitro validation, a few CMV-associated chains were shown to be specific for CMV antigens. 87-base-pair reads could not separate some V segments, including TRBV6-2 and TRBV6-3. In a later analysis, across HLA loci, associated TCR counts were highest for DRB1, lowest for HLA-C.

13 Jbeta primers and 60 Vbeta primers were used for the PCR. TCRdb's table, derived via immunoSEQ multiplex PCR, lists solely in-frame clones and lacks some. The sample lists some 150,000 clones, 65% to 80% occurring once. This clone was found a few times. The antigen is unknown. This specimen includes other DNA sequences encoding the same CDR3. This CDR3 region has 13 residues. V gave up 4 bases and J gave up 5 bases; unmatched junction bases: 6. CDR1 and CDR2 from the germline V gene are SGHKS and YYEKEE (reference sequence). This sequence joins TRBV5-5 and TRBJ2-7, with 7 nucleotides matching TRBD2. This sequence was found in a man younger than 35 in good health and CMV-seronegative. The sample taken for sequencing was PBMCs. The CDR3 reads CASSGGVINEQYF. CDR3 coding DNA: TGTGCCAGCAGCGGGGGGGTTATCAACGAGCAGTACTTC.